The 18 T cell receptor beta chains reported below all come from one sample, sequenced in a study of T cells after posttransplantation cyclophosphamide (dated by TCRdb to about 2016). Library method: the immunoSEQ multiplex PCR assay. TCRdb mirrors the immuneACCESS table, restricted to in-frame sequences. Some clones are absent from its copies; in checked studies, under half trace to an unresolved V gene, and the reason for the others is unknown. In this sample the table shows tens of thousands of clones, and no singletons are among them. Approximately 1.5% of the sample is in the top ten clones. The sequenced sample was PBMCs. Receptor source: a man over 45 in good health, CMV-negative, and a related stem cell transplant donor.

This clone was observed at least ten times. The gene calls are TRBV30 and TRBJ2-2; TRBD2 matches 8 bases. Per the germline V gene, CDR1 is GTSNPN and CDR2 is SVGIG (reference sequence). With V trimmed by 5 bases and J by 4 bases, 6 bases remained unmatched. The CDR3 is 14 residues long. CDR3 DNA sequence: TGTGCCTGGGCGGGAGGAGTTGTCACCGGGGAGCTGTTTTTT. Amino acids: CAWAGGVVTGELFF.

This clone was recorded at least ten times. The chain combines TRBV7-2 with TRBJ2-5; tentative D call: TRBD2 (5 bases). V shed 1 base and J shed 2 bases, with 8 bases lying between them. This CDR3 is built from 14 residues. Germline CDR1 SGHTA, CDR2 FQGNSA. CDR3 in DNA: TGTGCCAGCAGCTTAGGAGGGTCTCAAGAGACCCAGTACTTC. This gives the protein CASSLGGSQETQYF.

This chain links TRBV11-2 with TRBJ1-6; D might be TRBD1 (5 bases). Germline V gene lookup returns CDR1 SGHAT and CDR2 FQNNGV. The CDR3 covers 15 residues. The germline V and J ends were trimmed by 1 base and 5 bases, with 9 bases remaining between them. For the CDR3, the DNA is TGTGCCAGCAGCTTAGGGGGCCTTGATAATTCACCCCTCCACTTT. It specifies CASSLGGLDNSPLHF.

At least ten counts were recorded for this clone. The CDR3 bases are TGTGCCAGCAGCGTGGAGGGGGCATCCTACAATGAGCAGTTCTTC. Protein product: CASSVEGASYNEQFF. The rearrangement uses TRBV9 and TRBJ2-1; D is perhaps TRBD1 (7 bases). The germline V gene has CDR1 SGDLS and CDR2 YYNGEE. Trimming cost V 2 bases and J 1 base, with 10 bases left between them. The CDR3 is made up of 15 amino acids.

At least ten counts were recorded for this clone. The rearrangement uses TRBV7-2 and TRBJ1-2; D gene uncertain. Trimming left V 3 bases short and J 1 base short, with 15 bases between. The CDR3 covers 16 residues. Germline V gives CDR1 SGHTA, CDR2 FQGNSA. The CDR3 region has the DNA TGTGCCAGCAGCTTCCTAGCGGCCGGTCATAACTATGGCTACACCTTC. It encodes CASSFLAAGHNYGYTF.

Ten or more counts support this clone. The J gene is TRBJ2-3, the V gene TRBV11-2, with 12 positions matching TRBD2. CDR1 and CDR2 from the germline V gene are SGHAT and FQNNGV. This CDR3 spans 19 amino acids. The trim removed 4 bases at V and 4 bases at J, leaving 15 bases unmatched. The CDR3 DNA follows: TGTGCCAGCAGCTCCATTCCTAGCGGGAGGGCCCATAAGGCAGATACGCAGTATTTT. It is translated as CASSSIPSGRAHKADTQYF. The full variable domain, completed using reference TRBV11-2 and TRBJ2-3, is EAGVAQSPRYKIIEKRQSVAFWCNPISGHATLYWYQQILGQGPKLLIQFQNNGVVDDSQLPKDRFSAERLKGVDSTLKIQPAKLEDSAVYLCASSSIPSGRAHKADTQYFGPGTRLTVL.

This clone was detected ten times or more. This chain joins TRBV7-9 and TRBJ2-1; D may be TRBD2 (6 bases). Germline V lookup: CDR1 SEHNR, CDR2 FQNEAQ (reference sequence). The CDR3 spans 16 residues. V lost 1 base and J 1 base, leaving 11 bases between the germline ends. The CDR3 sequence: CASSLGAGLSYNEQFF. In DNA form, the CDR3 reads TGTGCCAGCAGCTTAGGGGCGGGACTTTCCTACAATGAGCAGTTCTTC. Full variable domain (outside the CDR3, taken from reference TRBV7-9 and TRBJ2-1): DTGVSQNPRHKITKRGQNVTFRCDPISEHNRLYWYRQTLGQGPEFLTYFQNEAQLEKSRLLSDRFSAERPKGSFSTLEIQRTEQGDSAMYLCASSLGAGLSYNEQFFGPGTRLTVL.

This clone showed up many times. The rearrangement joins TRBV10-3 to TRBJ1-5, with 8 bases that match TRBD1. Per the germline V gene, CDR1 is ENHRY and CDR2 is SYGVKD. The CDR3 runs to 13 residues. Unmatched junction bases numbered 9, after V lost 10 bases and J lost 7 bases. DNA of the CDR3: TGTGCCACTAATACAGGGGGTAGGCAGCCCCAGCATTTT. Translating it yields CATNTGGRQPQHF.

The table lists this clone with many counts. The V and J genes are TRBV9 and TRBJ2-1; TRBD2 matches 7 bases. The CDR3 is made up of 14 amino acids. V shed 2 bases, J shed 7 bases, and the junction held 6 bases outside the gene matches. Germline V lookup: CDR1 SGDLS, CDR2 YYNGEE. The CDR3 loop is CASSVRLAVNEQFF. The CDR3 nucleotides are TGTGCCAGCAGCGTGCGACTAGCTGTTAATGAGCAGTTCTTC.

This clone was detected many times. The chain uses TRBV6-5 and TRBJ2-3; 7 bases agree with TRBD1. CDR1 is MNHEY and CDR2 is SVGAGI in the germline V gene. This CDR3 spans 13 amino acids. With V trimmed by 8 bases and J by 2 bases, 4 bases remained unmatched. In DNA, the CDR3 is TGTGCCAGCGGGACAGAGAACACAGATACGCAGTATTTT. Protein sequence: CASGTENTDTQYF.

This clone was counted at least ten times. The chain couples TRBV19 to TRBJ1-1; 7 bases match TRBD1. The V gene end was trimmed by 2 bases and the J gene end by 7 bases; junction bases not matched to a gene: 4. Germline V gives CDR1 LNHDA, CDR2 SQIVND (reference sequence). The CDR3 totals 13 residues. Here the CDR3 reads CASSILRDSEAFF. CDR3 sequence (DNA): TGTGCCAGTAGTATATTGCGGGACAGTGAAGCTTTCTTT.

The V call is TRBV5-1, the J call TRBJ1-6, with 11 bases that match TRBD1. Losses at the gene ends were 4 bases for V and 10 bases for J; bases not matched to a gene: 7. The germline gives CDR1 SGHRS, CDR2 YFSETQ. This CDR3 spans 15 amino acids. The CDR3 DNA is TGCGCCAGCAGCGGGACAGGGGGAGTCGGGTCACCCCTCCACTTT. Amino acid sequence: CASSGTGGVGSPLHF.

This clone was seen at least ten times. The chain is built from TRBV11-2 and TRBJ1-2; D possibly corresponds to TRBD1 (6 bases). V was cut by 8 bases and J by 2 bases, with 9 bases left in between. The CDR3 spans 12 residues. CDR1 is SGHAT, CDR2 FQNNGV, per germline. The CDR3 DNA sequence: TGTGCCAGCTCCGGACAGAACTATGGCTACACCTTC. Translation: CASSGQNYGYTF.

The sample holds many counts of this clone. The J gene is TRBJ1-2, the V gene TRBV21-1. TRBV21-1 is labeled a pseudogene. The CDR3 runs to 18 residues. CDR3: CASSKALFHGGGEGGYTF. CDR3 bases: TGTGCCAGCAGCAAAGCGCTTTTCCATGGGGGAGGGGAAGGAGGCTACACCTTC.

In this sample, this clone turned up many times. The V and J genes are TRBV5-1 and TRBJ1-5; D possibly corresponds to TRBD1 (5 bases). CDR1 is SGHRS, CDR2 YFSETQ, per germline. The CDR3 consists of 15 residues. Trimming cost V 4 bases and J 5 bases, with 16 bases left between them. Here the CDR3 reads CASSLTVGGDQPQHF. CDR3 nucleotides: TGCGCCAGCAGCCTAACAGTGGGGGGTGATCAGCCCCAGCATTTT.

At least ten counts were recorded for this clone. J is TRBJ2-1 and V is TRBV27, with a possible D match to TRBD2 (6 bases). This CDR3 region has 15 residues. Per the germline V gene, CDR1 is MNHEY and CDR2 is SMNVEV (reference sequence). The V and J ends lost 2 bases and 1 base respectively, with 9 bases between them. CDR3 DNA: TGTGCCAGCAGTTTAGGAGGGGAATCCTACAATGAGCAGTTCTTC. It codes for CASSLGGESYNEQFF.

The table lists this clone with many counts. The rearrangement uses TRBV5-4 and TRBJ2-3; the match to TRBD1 covers 8 bases. CDR1 is SGHNT, CDR2 YYREEE, per germline (reference sequence). CDR3 size: 16 residues. V lost 6 bases to trimming and J lost 2 bases; unmatched junction nucleotides: 11. CDR3: CASNGGGQGSTDTQYF. In DNA, the CDR3 is TGTGCCAGCAACGGGGGTGGACAGGGTTCCACAGATACGCAGTATTTT.

This clone has a count of ten or more. The chain couples TRBV9 to TRBJ1-2, with 8 bases lining up with TRBD1. CDR1 and CDR2 from the germline V gene are SGDLS and YYNGEE. The CDR3 loop spans 15 amino acids. After removal of 4 bases from V and 4 bases from J, the junction contained 9 bases not matched to a gene. The CDR3: CASSTRTGLGYGYTF. DNA for the CDR3: TGTGCCAGCAGCACTCGGACAGGGCTAGGCTATGGCTACACCTTC.